The source of this T cell receptor (beta chain) is a study of cytomegalovirus exposure and HLA in healthy donors. Study in general: There were 117 million unique TCR beta sequences, drawn from roughly 200 million T cells, in an earlier analysis. A preliminary data release comprised 80 million or so unique TCRs obtained from HLA-typed donors. Findings and caveats of the study: Prediction of most subjects' HLA-A and HLA-B alleles by TCR beta sequences was reportedly accurate. A later analysis showed TCR association rates differing by HLA locus, peaking at DRB1 and lowest at HLA-C.

Turning to this clone: Its antigen is unknown.

Trimming cost V 8 bases and J 3 bases, with 11 bases left between them. The CDR3 is made up of 13 amino acids. In germline, CDR1 is KGHSH, CDR2 LQKENI. It was with 60 Vbeta and 13 Jbeta primers that the PCR ran. TCRdb keeps only in-frame clones here, not all; method: immunoSEQ multiplex PCR. The repertoire includes some 170,000 clones, 60% to 80% of them detected once, and 6% to 7% sits in the top ten. The chain links TRBV18 to TRBJ1-5; a weak D match, TRBD1 (6 bases). The sequence was obtained from a middle-aged man in good health and CMV-seropositive. The source material was PBMCs. CDR3 in amino acids: CASQRTANQPQHF. CDR3 nucleotides: TGTGCCAGCCAAAGGACAGCCAATCAGCCCCAGCATTTT.